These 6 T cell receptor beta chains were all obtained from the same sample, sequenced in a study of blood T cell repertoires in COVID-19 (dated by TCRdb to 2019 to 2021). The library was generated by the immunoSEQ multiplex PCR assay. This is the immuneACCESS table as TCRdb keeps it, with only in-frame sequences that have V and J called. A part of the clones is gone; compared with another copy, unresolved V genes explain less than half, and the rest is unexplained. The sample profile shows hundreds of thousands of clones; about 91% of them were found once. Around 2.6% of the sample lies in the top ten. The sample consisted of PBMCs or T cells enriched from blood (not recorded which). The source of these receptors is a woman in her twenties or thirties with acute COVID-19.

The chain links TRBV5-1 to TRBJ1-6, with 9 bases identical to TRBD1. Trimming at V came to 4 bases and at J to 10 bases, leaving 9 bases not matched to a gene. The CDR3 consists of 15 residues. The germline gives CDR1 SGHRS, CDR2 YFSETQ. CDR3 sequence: CASSGHRGRGSPLHF. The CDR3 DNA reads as TGCGCCAGCAGCGGACACAGGGGGCGAGGATCACCCCTCCACTTT.

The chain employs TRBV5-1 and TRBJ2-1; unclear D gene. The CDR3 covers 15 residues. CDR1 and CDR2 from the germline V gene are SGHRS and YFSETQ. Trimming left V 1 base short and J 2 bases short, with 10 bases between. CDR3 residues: CASSLFAEAYNEQFF. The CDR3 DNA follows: TGCGCCAGCAGCTTGTTTGCAGAAGCCTACAATGAGCAGTTCTTC.

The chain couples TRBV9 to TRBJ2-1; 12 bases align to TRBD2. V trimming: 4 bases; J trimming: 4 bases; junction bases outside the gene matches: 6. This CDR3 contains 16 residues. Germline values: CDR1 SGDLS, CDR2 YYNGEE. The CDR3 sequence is CASSPTSGGLYNEQFF. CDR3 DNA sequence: TGTGCCAGCAGCCCCACTAGCGGGGGGCTGTACAATGAGCAGTTCTTC.

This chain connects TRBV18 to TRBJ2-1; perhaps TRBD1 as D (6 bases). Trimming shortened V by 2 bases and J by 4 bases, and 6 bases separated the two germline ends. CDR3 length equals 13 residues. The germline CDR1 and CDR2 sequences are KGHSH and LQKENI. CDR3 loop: CASSPGQYNEQFF. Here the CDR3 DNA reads TGTGCCAGCTCACCAGGACAGTACAATGAGCAGTTCTTC.

The CDR3 DNA reads as TGTGCCAGCAGCCAAGGTGGGCCGTGGGCCCTGAATGAGCAGTTCTTC. Amino acids: CASSQGGPWALNEQFF. The gene calls are TRBV14 and TRBJ2-1; D is uncertain. CDR1 SGHDN and CDR2 FVKESK come from the germline V gene. Trimming cost V 1 base and J 7 bases, with 17 bases left between them. CDR3 length equals 16 residues.

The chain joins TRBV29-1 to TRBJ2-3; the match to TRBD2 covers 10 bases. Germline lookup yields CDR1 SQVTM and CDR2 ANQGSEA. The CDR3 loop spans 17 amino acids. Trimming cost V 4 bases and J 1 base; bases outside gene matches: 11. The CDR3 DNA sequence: TGCAGCGTTGTGGGTCTAGCGGGGGTCACGGGCACAGATACGCAGTATTTT. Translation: CSVVGLAGVTGTDTQYF.